Each of the 26 T cell receptor beta chains below was sequenced from the same sample in a study of blood T cells in healthy people across ages. Next came a second PCR, run for about 7 to 12 cycles, which used a sample-barcoded 5' primer along with a J-beta primer mix. TCRdb re-analysed the 5' RACE reads in MiXCR, keeping a single row per CDR3 protein. The repertoire holds around 1,700,000 distinct CDR3 sequences, approximately 28% seen once, with about 7.7% in the top ten. The sample taken for sequencing was blood. These receptors were obtained from a woman aged 30 to 39 in good health.

This clonotype was observed a handful of times. The J gene is TRBJ1-2, the V gene TRBV15; tentative D call: TRBD1 (5 bases). The length of the CDR3 is 15 residues. CDR1 is LNHNV, CDR2 YYDKDF, per germline (reference sequence). Trimming stripped 5 bases from V and 1 base from J, with 14 bases between. CDR3 protein: CATSGGTGVNYGYTF. The CDR3 DNA sequence: TGTGCCACCAGCGGGGGAACGGGGGTTAACTATGGCTACACCTTC.

The rearrangement links TRBV29-1 to TRBJ2-1, with D tentatively TRBD2 (5 bases). The CDR3 extends over 14 amino acids. V was pared by 4 bases and J by 2 bases, with 12 bases between. Germline V CDR1 and CDR2: SQVTM, ANQGSEA. This CDR3 is CSVGTRGTYNEQFF. CDR3 nucleotides: TGCAGCGTTGGTACTCGGGGTACCTACAATGAGCAGTTCTTC.

The table lists this clonotype with many counts. V usage is TRBV7-9 and J usage is TRBJ2-1, with a tentative D call TRBD1 (6 bases). The CDR3 is 15 residues long. V lost 5 bases and J lost 7, with 18 bases in between. Germline-derived CDR1 and CDR2 are SEHNR and FQNEAQ (reference sequence). CDR3 sequence reads: CASSMGHPGWNEQFF. The CDR3 nucleotides are TGTGCCAGCAGCATGGGACACCCGGGGTGGAATGAGCAGTTCTTC.

V gene TRBV5-1 combines with J gene TRBJ1-6; 7 bases match TRBD1. J was trimmed by 11 bases and V by 4 bases; bases with no gene match: 12. Germline V gene sequence: CDR1 SGHRS, CDR2 YFSETQ. This CDR3 has 15 residues. CDR3 DNA sequence: TGCGCCAGCAGCCCGGCGACAGGGAGTCGCCCACCCCTCCACTTT. This sequence encodes CASSPATGSRPPLHF. Looking up the rest from reference TRBV5-1 and TRBJ1-6 gives the full variable domain: KAGVTQTPRYLIKTRGQQVTLSCSPISGHRSVSWYQQTPGQGLQFLFEYFSETQRNKGNFPGRFSGRQFSNSRSEMNVSTLELGDSALYLCASSPATGSRPPLHFGNGTRLTVT.

In this sample, this clonotype turned up a few times. The V gene is TRBV9, the J gene TRBJ1-1, with D possibly TRBD1 on 6 matching bases. The V and J ends lost 4 bases and 7 bases respectively, with 17 bases between them. Germline V gives CDR1 SGDLS, CDR2 YYNGEE. The CDR3 runs to 14 residues. The CDR3 protein is CASSSQVGGSEAFF. The DNA for the CDR3 is TGTGCCAGCAGCTCCCAAGTAGGGGGTAGTGAAGCTTTCTTT.

This clonotype was seen only a few times. This rearrangement joins TRBV5-5 to TRBJ2-3; TRBD2 agrees at 11 bases. V was pared by 4 bases and J by 4 bases, with 11 bases of the junction left unmatched. CDR3 size: 17 residues. Germline lookup yields CDR1 SGHKS and CDR2 YYEKEE (reference sequence). CDR3: CASSGGREGLAADTQYF. The CDR3 nucleotides are TGTGCCAGCAGCGGGGGTCGTGAGGGACTAGCGGCAGATACGCAGTATTTT.

This clonotype was counted ten times or more. This rearrangement joins TRBV5-1 to TRBJ2-3, with 9 bases lining up with TRBD2. Germline trimming cut 0 bases from V and 2 bases from J; bases unmatched to any gene: 4. Germline CDR1 reads SGHRS; CDR2 reads YFSETQ. The CDR3 is made up of 16 amino acids. CDR3 sequence (DNA): TGCGCCAGCAGCTTGGCGGCTAGCGGGAACACAGATACGCAGTATTTT. It is translated as CASSLAASGNTDTQYF. Supplemented by reference TRBV5-1 and TRBJ2-3, the full variable domain reads KAGVTQTPRYLIKTRGQQVTLSCSPISGHRSVSWYQQTPGQGLQFLFEYFSETQRNKGNFPGRFSGRQFSNSRSEMNVSTLELGDSALYLCASSLAASGNTDTQYFGPGTRLTVL.

In this sample, this clonotype turned up many times. The V and J genes are TRBV4-3 and TRBJ1-5, with TRBD1 as a possible D gene (5 bases). Trimming pared 1 base from V and 5 bases from J, leaving 6 bases between. Germline V gene sequence: CDR1 LGHNA, CDR2 YSLEER. This CDR3 contains 13 residues. Written as DNA, the CDR3 is TGCGCCAGCAGCCAAGTCAGGGATCAGCCCCAGCATTTT. It codes for CASSQVRDQPQHF.

The chain couples TRBV7-7 to TRBJ2-5; 11 bases align to TRBD2. The length of the CDR3 is 14 residues. From germline, CDR1 is SSHAT and CDR2 FNYEAQ (reference sequence). Trimming took 6 bases from V and 11 from J; bases not matched to a gene: 11. The CDR3 spells CASSQGLAEGEQYF. CDR3 nucleotides: TGTGCCAGCAGTCAGGGACTAGCGGAGGGTGAGCAGTACTTC. The whole variable domain, remainder taken from reference TRBV7-7 and TRBJ2-5, is GAGVSQSPRYKVTKRGQDVTLRCDPISSHATLYWYQQALGQGPEFLTYFNYEAQPDKSGLPSDRFSAERPEGSISTLTIQRTEQRDSAMYRCASSQGLAEGEQYFGPGTRLLVL.

The V call is TRBV12-3 or TRBV12-4, the J call TRBJ2-5; a possible D gene is TRBD2 (5 bases). V gave up 2 bases and J gave up 4 bases, with 14 bases separating them. This CDR3 is built from 15 residues. DNA of the CDR3: TGTGCCAGCAGTTTACCGAGGCTACGGGGAGAGACCCAGTACTTC. Translated, it gives CASSLPRLRGETQYF.

This clonotype was counted at least ten times. Written as DNA, the CDR3 is TGTGCCAGCAGCAAAGCCGATCGGACAGTTTTAGCCAAAAACATTCAGTACTTC. Translated, it gives CASSKADRTVLAKNIQYF. The V and J genes are TRBV21-1 and TRBJ2-4; the table assigns TRBD1, which was not confirmed against the DNA. TRBV21-1 is marked as a pseudogene. The CDR3 runs to 18 residues.

Details on this clonotype: A much larger clone is a single base away; this may be a read error. This chain connects TRBV5-1 to TRBJ2-1; TRBD1 agrees at 7 bases. Germline CDR1 reads SGHRS; CDR2 reads YFSETQ. Trimming removed 0 bases from V and 10 bases from J; junction bases left unmatched: 7. The CDR3 totals 14 residues. The CDR3: CASSLEGASGEQFF. CDR3 coding DNA: TGCGCCAGCAGCTTGGAGGGGGCTTCGGGCGAGCAGTTCTTC.

The gene calls are TRBV7-3 and TRBJ2-6, with TRBD2 matching 8 bases. Trimming removed 3 bases from V and 1 base from J; junction bases left unmatched: 5. In germline, CDR1 is SGHTA, CDR2 FQGTGA. The length of the CDR3 is 17 residues. CDR3 nucleotides: TGTGCCAGCAGCTTTAGCGGGACACTATCTGGGGCCAACGTCCTGACTTTC. It translates to CASSFSGTLSGANVLTF.

The V and J genes are TRBV7-9 and TRBJ1-4, with TRBD1 matching over 8 bases. With 3 bases clipped from V and 5 bases from J, the junction kept 8 bases outside the gene matches. The CDR3 contains 16 residues. Per germline, CDR1 SEHNR and CDR2 FQNEAQ (reference sequence). CDR3 sequence (DNA): TGTGCCAGCAGCTTTAGTTGGACAGGGACGAATGAAAAACTGTTTTTT. This sequence encodes CASSFSWTGTNEKLFF.

CDR3 loop: CASSLYGGYVNEQFF. The CDR3 bases are TGTGCCAGCAGTTTATATGGCGGGTACGTCAATGAGCAGTTCTTC. The V call is TRBV12-3 or TRBV12-4, the J call TRBJ2-1; maybe TRBD2 (5 bases). This CDR3 has 15 amino acids. V lost 2 bases and J 6 bases, leaving 14 bases between the germline ends.

This clonotype was recorded a few times. V usage is TRBV29-1 and J usage is TRBJ1-5, with 7 positions matching TRBD1. Losses at the gene ends were 6 bases for V and 0 bases for J; bases not matched to a gene: 5. The CDR3 spans 14 residues. Germline assignment: CDR1 SQVTM and CDR2 ANQGSEA. The CDR3 DNA follows: TGCAGCGTGACGGGACAGAATAGCAATCAGCCCCAGCATTTT. It translates to CSVTGQNSNQPQHF.

This clonotype has a handful of counts. V gene TRBV11-1 combines with J gene TRBJ2-7, with D hard to call. CDR1 is SGHAT and CDR2 is FQDESV in the germline V gene (reference sequence). Deletions cut 3 bases from V and 2 bases from J, with 11 bases between. The CDR3 is 14 amino acids. CDR3 region: CASSFTDRTYEQYF. The CDR3 coding sequence is TGTGCCAGCAGCTTCACTGACCGAACCTACGAGCAGTACTTC.

This chain joins TRBV27 and TRBJ1-1, with 9 bases aligning to TRBD1. V shed 5 bases, J shed 0 bases, and the junction held 13 bases outside the gene matches. The CDR3 is made up of 18 amino acids. Germline loops: CDR1 MNHEY, CDR2 SMNVEV (reference sequence). The CDR3 bases are TGTGCCAGCAGTGGGATCCGGGACAGGGTCGGGATGAACACTGAAGCTTTCTTT. Residues: CASSGIRDRVGMNTEAFF.

Note on this clonotype: A junction end diverges from the germline sequence, so it may reflect a read error. The chain carries TRBV20-1 and TRBJ2-7, with 9 nucleotides matching TRBD1. Germline V CDR1 and CDR2: DFQATT, SNEGSKA (reference sequence). The CDR3 has 15 amino acids. The CDR3 sequence is CSASPPPGQGGERYF. The CDR3 region has the DNA TGCAGTGCTAGTCCTCCGCCGGGACAGGGAGGCGAGCGGTACTTC.

The chain is built from TRBV28 and TRBJ2-7, with D perhaps matching TRBD1 or TRBD2 (7 bases each). Germline V gene sequence: CDR1 MDHEN, CDR2 SYDVKM. V lost 4 bases and J lost 5, with 21 bases in between. The CDR3 totals 16 residues. CDR3 loop: CASSSGGTEGFHEQYF. The CDR3 DNA reads as TGTGCCAGCAGTTCCGGGGGGACAGAGGGCTTCCACGAGCAGTACTTC.

V and J are TRBV6-6 and TRBJ2-3; perhaps TRBD1 as D (5 bases). CDR3 length: 16 residues. CDR1 and CDR2 from the germline V gene are MNHNY and SVGAGI (reference sequence). The V end lost 3 bases, the J end lost 0 bases, and 13 bases lay between the germline ends. In nucleotides, the CDR3 is TGTGCCAGCAGTTATGCAGGGTCTACTAGCACAGATACGCAGTATTTT. Its protein product is CASSYAGSTSTDTQYF.

The V call is TRBV3-1, the J call TRBJ2-5; 11 bases are shared with TRBD2. Germline CDR1 reads LGHDT; CDR2 reads YNNKEL (reference sequence). CDR3 size: 19 residues. V lost 4 bases, J lost 2 bases, and 15 bases stayed unmatched. The CDR3 nucleotides are TGTGCCAGCAGCCCCCCCGACCGACTAGCGGGGCTTCTTCAAGAGACCCAGTACTTC. It specifies CASSPPDRLAGLLQETQYF.

This clonotype was detected only a few times. The J gene is TRBJ1-5, the V gene TRBV20-1, with TRBD1 as a possible D gene (6 bases). Germline V gene sequence: CDR1 DFQATT, CDR2 SNEGSKA (reference sequence). Trimming left V 5 bases short and J 10 bases short, with 15 bases between. This CDR3 contains 12 residues. CDR3 protein: CSAPSQGQPQHF. The CDR3 DNA is TGCAGTGCTCCATCTCAGGGGCAACCCCAGCATTTT.

This clonotype showed up just once. V gene TRBV29-1 combines with J gene TRBJ1-6; D may be TRBD1 (5 bases). Looked up from germline, CDR1 is SQVTM and CDR2 is ANQGSEA. Trimming cost V 4 bases and J 12 bases, with 19 bases left between them. The CDR3 spans 14 residues. The CDR3 DNA sequence: TGCAGCGTTGGCCCCGGGGCGCCTTGGGGACCCCTCCACTTT. Encoded protein: CSVGPGAPWGPLHF.

The gene calls are TRBV7-6 and TRBJ2-5; unclear D gene. CDR3 length: 15 residues. Germline V gives CDR1 SGHVS, CDR2 FNYEAQ. The V end was cut by 4 bases, the J end by 7 bases, with 19 bases between. The CDR3 reads CASSSDGSGVGTQYF. CDR3 DNA: TGTGCCAGCAGCTCGGATGGGTCTGGGGTTGGGACCCAGTACTTC.

In the case of this clonotype: Sequence at one end of the junction differs from germline and may be a read error. The chain joins TRBV5-1 to TRBJ1-6, with TRBD1 matching over 9 bases. Germline CDR1 is SGHRS and CDR2 is YFSETQ. The CDR3 is 15 amino acids. The CDR3 loop reads CASSSEGTGNSPPHF. The CDR3 DNA reads TGCGCCAGCAGCTCGGAGGGGACAGGGAATTCACCCCCCCACTTT.